The count of the clone carrying this T cell receptor beta chain is one. The data belong to a study of blood T cell repertoires in COVID-19. Study summary: From the United States, Italy and Spain came samples of acute and convalescent COVID-19.

The CDR3 length is 13 residues. Trimming removed 6 bases at V and 8 bases at J, with 14 bases between. In the original analysis: From reference gene primer amplification, estimates of nucleated cell counts were derived. The protocol was immunoSEQ multiplex PCR, while the TCRdb copy is restricted to in-frame clones and leaves out a portion. V, J and clone size derive from that table, while D and trimming were established from the DNA sequence. The data contain some 190,000 clones, roughly nine tenths of them singletons. The chain employs TRBV12-3 or TRBV12-4 and TRBJ1-5; D gene unclear. The sample consisted of peripheral blood. This sequence was found in a man aged 25-40 years with acute or convalescent COVID-19. The CDR3 nucleotides are TGTGCCAGCAGCCTGGAGGCCGCGGAGCCCCAGCATTTT. Its protein is CASSLEAAEPQHF.